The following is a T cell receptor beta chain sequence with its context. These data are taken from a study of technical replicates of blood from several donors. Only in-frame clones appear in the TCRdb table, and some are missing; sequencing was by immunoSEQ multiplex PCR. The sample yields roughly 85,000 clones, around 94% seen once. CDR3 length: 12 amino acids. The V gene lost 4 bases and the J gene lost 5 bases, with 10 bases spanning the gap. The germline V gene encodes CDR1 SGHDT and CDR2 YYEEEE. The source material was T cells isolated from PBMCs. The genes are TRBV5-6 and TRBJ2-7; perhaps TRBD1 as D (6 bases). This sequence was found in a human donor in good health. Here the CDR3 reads CASSRTVHEQYF. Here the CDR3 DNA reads TGTGCCAGCAGCAGGACAGTGCACGAGCAGTACTTC.